This passage covers 15 T cell receptor beta chains from one sample sequenced in a study of shared clonotypes between healthy human individuals (dated by TCRdb to about 2020). Library prep was done by the immunoSEQ multiplex PCR assay. This immuneACCESS table, as held by TCRdb, lists in-frame sequences with V and J called but not all clones. Of the missing ones, under half trace to an unresolved V gene in checked studies; the others have no known cause. A total of nearly 750,000 clones appear in this sample, just under 75% of them only once. The top ten clonotypes cover under 2% of the sample. The sequenced sample consisted of memory CD4+ T cells sorted from blood. What this sample's cell subset or site label stands for: CD45RA-negative fraction. The receptors derive from a woman in her twenties or thirties in good health.

This chain uses TRBV7-9 with TRBJ1-1, with 7 bases aligning to TRBD1. CDR1 SEHNR and CDR2 FQNEAQ come from the germline V gene (reference sequence). This CDR3 has 12 residues. DNA of the CDR3: TGTTTGGGACAGAGACTGAACACTGAAGCTTTCTTT. Amino acids: CLGQRLNTEAFF.

This chain connects TRBV11-2 to TRBJ2-7; 8 nucleotides line up with TRBD1. V shed 1 base, J shed 4 bases, and the junction held 12 bases outside the gene matches. This CDR3 is 17 amino acids long. Germline V gene lookup returns CDR1 SGHAT and CDR2 FQNNGV. CDR3: CASSLAFGGRGQYEQYF. The CDR3 coding sequence is TGTGCCAGCAGCTTAGCGTTCGGTGGCAGGGGGCAATACGAGCAGTACTTC.

CDR3 nucleotides: TGTGCCAGCAGCAAGACTGTCGGGAGCAACTACGAGCAGTACTTC. It specifies CASSKTVGSNYEQYF. This sequence joins TRBV7-8 and TRBJ2-7; TRBD2 is a possible D gene (6 bases). The CDR3 loop spans 15 amino acids. Germline V gene sequence: CDR1 SGHVS, CDR2 FQNEAQ. Between the trimmed V and J ends, which lost 5 bases and 3 bases, there was a span of 17 bases.

V and J are TRBV2 and TRBJ2-3, with TRBD2 matching 11 bases. The junction had 5 bases not matched to a gene; V was cut back by 6 bases and J by 0 bases. Looked up from germline, CDR1 is SNHLY and CDR2 is FYNNEI. CDR3 length equals 16 residues. The CDR3 here is CASSLAGGLSTDTQYF. CDR3 coding DNA: TGTGCCAGCAGCCTAGCGGGAGGCCTTAGCACAGATACGCAGTATTTT.

V and J are TRBV5-1 and TRBJ1-4; 12 bases are a match to TRBD1. Looked up from germline, CDR1 is SGHRS and CDR2 is YFSETQ. After removal of 2 bases from V and 8 bases from J, the junction contained 1 base not matched to a gene. This CDR3 comprises 14 residues. DNA for the CDR3: TGCGCCAGCAGCTTTGGGACAGGGGGCGAAAAACTGTTTTTT. Protein product: CASSFGTGGEKLFF.

This clone has only a few counts. The rearrangement uses TRBV29-1 and TRBJ1-1; D gene unclear. The CDR3 consists of 10 residues. V was shortened by 4 bases and J by 10 bases, with 10 bases between the two germline ends. Germline V gene sequence: CDR1 SQVTM, CDR2 ANQGSEA. The DNA for the CDR3 is TGCAGCGTTGGTCAAGGTGGAGCTTTCTTT. This gives the protein CSVGQGGAFF. Complete variable domain (other parts from reference TRBV29-1 and TRBJ1-1): SAVISQKPSRDICQRGTSLTIQCQVDSQVTMMFWYRQQPGQSLTLIATANQGSEATYESGFVIDKFPISRPNLTFSTLTVSNMSPEDSSIYLCSVGQGGAFFGQGTRLTVV.

On this clone: Other DNA sequences in the same sample also yield this CDR3. The rearrangement links TRBV18 to TRBJ2-5; D gene unclear. The CDR3 covers 13 residues. From germline, CDR1 is KGHSH and CDR2 LQKENI. Trimming stripped 2 bases from V and 2 bases from J, with 6 bases between. CDR3 coding DNA: TGTGCCAGCTCACCATCACAGCAAGAGACCCAGTACTTC. Translation: CASSPSQQETQYF.

The chain combines TRBV7-8 with TRBJ1-4, with 8 nucleotides matching TRBD1. Losses at the gene ends were 1 base for V and 2 bases for J; bases not matched to a gene: 0. This CDR3 is 15 amino acids long. Germline V gives CDR1 SGHVS, CDR2 FQNEAQ. The CDR3 DNA is TGTGCCAGCAGCTTAGGGACAGGGACTAATGAAAAACTGTTTTTT. Translating gives CASSLGTGTNEKLFF.

V and J are TRBV28 and TRBJ1-2; 7 nucleotides match TRBD1. CDR3 length: 15 residues. The germline V gene has CDR1 MDHEN and CDR2 SYDVKM. V shed 4 bases and J 8 bases; nucleotides not matched to a gene: 13. This CDR3 reads CASSWDSLYAGGYTF. The CDR3 nucleotides are TGTGCCAGCAGTTGGGACAGTCTATATGCGGGGGGCTACACCTTC.

The chain carries TRBV11-2 and TRBJ2-1; 14 bases map to TRBD2. CDR1 is SGHAT, CDR2 FQNNGV, per germline. There are 15 residues in the CDR3. The V segment lost 8 bases and the J segment 5 bases; nucleotides outside the gene matches: 5. Written as DNA, the CDR3 is TGTGCCAGCCGACTAGCGGGAGGGTCTCACAATGAGCAGTTCTTC. Protein sequence: CASRLAGGSHNEQFF.

This clone was seen ten or more times. Different DNA sequences within this sample yield the same CDR3. V and J are TRBV10-3 and TRBJ1-1; no clear D gene. V was shortened by 8 bases and J by 1 base, with 5 bases between the two germline ends. CDR1 is ENHRY, CDR2 SYGVKD, per germline. The CDR3 covers 11 residues. CDR3: CAIGGNTEAFF. The CDR3 DNA sequence: TGTGCCATCGGTGGGAACACTGAAGCTTTCTTT.

This clone has at least ten counts. V gene TRBV28 combines with J gene TRBJ2-7; TRBD2 is a possible D gene (6 bases). The V end lost 4 bases, the J end lost 3 bases, and 13 bases lay between the germline ends. Germline V gene data show CDR1 as MDHEN and CDR2 as SYDVKM. The length of the CDR3 is 14 residues. The DNA of the CDR3 is TGTGCCAGCAGTTCTCGGGAGCTTTTCTACGAGCAGTACTTC. Translation gives CASSSRELFYEQYF.

The chain is built from TRBV6-5 and TRBJ2-3; unclear D gene. The CDR3 contains 14 residues. Per the germline V gene, CDR1 is MNHEY and CDR2 is SVGAGI. V was clipped by 5 bases and J by 3 bases, with 12 bases between them. Written as DNA, the CDR3 is TGTGCCAGCAGTCCTCGAGGAGATACAGATACGCAGTATTTT. Translated: CASSPRGDTDTQYF.

V gene TRBV28 combines with J gene TRBJ2-1; TRBD2 matches at 7 bases. V trimming: 2 bases; J trimming: 7 bases; junction bases outside the gene matches: 8. The length of the CDR3 is 15 residues. Germline V gene sequence: CDR1 MDHEN, CDR2 SYDVKM. For the CDR3, the DNA is TGTGCCAGCAGTTTAGGTTTTGCGGGAGAAAATGAGCAGTTCTTC. The encoded protein is CASSLGFAGENEQFF. The full variable domain, in which reference TRBV28 and TRBJ2-1 provide the parts outside the CDR3, is DVKVTQSSRYLVKRTGEKVFLECVQDMDHENMFWYRQDPGLGLRLIYFSYDVKMKEKGDIPEGYSVSREKKERFSLILESASTNQTSMYLCASSLGFAGENEQFFGPGTRLTVL.

This clone was observed a few times. The V call is TRBV30, the J call TRBJ2-2, with D perhaps TRBD2 (5 bases). The CDR3 loop spans 16 amino acids. Between the trimmed V and J ends, which lost 5 bases and 1 base, there was a span of 17 bases. Per germline, CDR1 GTSNPN and CDR2 SVGIG (reference sequence). The CDR3 protein is CAWGRSSGRNTGELFF. CDR3 nucleotide sequence: TGTGCCTGGGGACGTAGTTCGGGGAGGAACACCGGGGAGCTGTTTTTT.